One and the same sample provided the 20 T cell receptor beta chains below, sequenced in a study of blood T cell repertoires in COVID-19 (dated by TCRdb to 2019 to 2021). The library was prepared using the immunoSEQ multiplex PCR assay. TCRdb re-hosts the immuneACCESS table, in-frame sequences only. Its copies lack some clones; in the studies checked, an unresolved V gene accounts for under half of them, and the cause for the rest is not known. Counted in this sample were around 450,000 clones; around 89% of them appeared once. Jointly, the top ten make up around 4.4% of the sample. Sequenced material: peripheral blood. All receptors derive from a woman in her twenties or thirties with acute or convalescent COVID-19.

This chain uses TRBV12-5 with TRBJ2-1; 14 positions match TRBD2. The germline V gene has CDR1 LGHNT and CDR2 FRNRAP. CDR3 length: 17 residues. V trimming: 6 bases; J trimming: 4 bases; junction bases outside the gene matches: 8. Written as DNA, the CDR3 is TGTGCTAGTGGCACCGGGACTAGCGGGGGCGCTTACAATGAGCAGTTCTTC. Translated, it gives CASGTGTSGGAYNEQFF.

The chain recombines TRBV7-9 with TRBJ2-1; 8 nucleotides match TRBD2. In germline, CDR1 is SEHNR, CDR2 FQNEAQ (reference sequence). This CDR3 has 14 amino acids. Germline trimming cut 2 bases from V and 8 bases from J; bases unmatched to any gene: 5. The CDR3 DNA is TGTGCCAGCAGCTTACGGAGCGGGGGTGATGAGCAGTTCTTC. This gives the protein CASSLRSGGDEQFF.

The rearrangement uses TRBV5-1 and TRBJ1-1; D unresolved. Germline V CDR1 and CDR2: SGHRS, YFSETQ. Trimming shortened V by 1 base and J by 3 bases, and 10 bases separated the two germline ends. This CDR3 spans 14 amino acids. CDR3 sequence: CASSLWPGDTEAFF. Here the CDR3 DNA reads TGCGCCAGCAGCTTGTGGCCAGGTGACACTGAAGCTTTCTTT.

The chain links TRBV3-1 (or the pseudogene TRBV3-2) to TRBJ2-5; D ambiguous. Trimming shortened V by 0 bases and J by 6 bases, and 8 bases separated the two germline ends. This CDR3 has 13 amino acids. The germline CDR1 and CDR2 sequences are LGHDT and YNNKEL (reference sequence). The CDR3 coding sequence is TGTGCCAGCAGCCAAGATCGGGTGAAGACCCAGTACTTC. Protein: CASSQDRVKTQYF.

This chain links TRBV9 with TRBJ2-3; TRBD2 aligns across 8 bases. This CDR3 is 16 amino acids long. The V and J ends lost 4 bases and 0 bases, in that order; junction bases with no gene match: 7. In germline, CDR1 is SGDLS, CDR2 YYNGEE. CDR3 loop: CASSTSRGGSTDTQYF. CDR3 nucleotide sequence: TGTGCCAGCAGCACGAGTCGGGGGGGCAGCACAGATACGCAGTATTTT.

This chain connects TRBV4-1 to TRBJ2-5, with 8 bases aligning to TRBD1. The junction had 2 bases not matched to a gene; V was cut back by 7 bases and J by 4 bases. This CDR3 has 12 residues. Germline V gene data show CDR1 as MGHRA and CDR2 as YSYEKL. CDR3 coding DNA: TGCGCCAGCAAAGGGACAGGAGAGACCCAGTACTTC. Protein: CASKGTGETQYF.

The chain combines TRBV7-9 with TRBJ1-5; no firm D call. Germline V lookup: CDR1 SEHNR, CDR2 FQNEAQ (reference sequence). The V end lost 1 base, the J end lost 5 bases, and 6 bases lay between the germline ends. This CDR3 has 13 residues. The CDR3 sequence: CASSLEQYQPQHF. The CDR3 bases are TGTGCCAGCAGCTTAGAACAGTATCAGCCCCAGCATTTT. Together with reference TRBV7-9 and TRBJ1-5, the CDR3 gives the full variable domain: DTGVSQNPRHKITKRGQNVTFRCDPISEHNRLYWYRQTLGQGPEFLTYFQNEAQLEKSRLLSDRFSAERPKGSFSTLEIQRTEQGDSAMYLCASSLEQYQPQHFGDGTRLSIL.

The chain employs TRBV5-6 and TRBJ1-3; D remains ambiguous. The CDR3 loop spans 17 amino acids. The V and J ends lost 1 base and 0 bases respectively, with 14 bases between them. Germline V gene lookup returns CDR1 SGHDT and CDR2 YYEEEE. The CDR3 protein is CASSLKSVTRSGNTIYF. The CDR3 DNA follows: TGTGCCAGCAGCTTGAAGTCGGTTACGCGCTCTGGAAACACCATATATTTT.

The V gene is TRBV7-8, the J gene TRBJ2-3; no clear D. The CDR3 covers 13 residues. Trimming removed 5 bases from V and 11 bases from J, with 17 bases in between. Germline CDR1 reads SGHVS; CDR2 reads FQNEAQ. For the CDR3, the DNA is TGTGCCAGCAGCGCGAGCGCAGCCCTTGAGCAGTATTTT. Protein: CASSASAALEQYF.

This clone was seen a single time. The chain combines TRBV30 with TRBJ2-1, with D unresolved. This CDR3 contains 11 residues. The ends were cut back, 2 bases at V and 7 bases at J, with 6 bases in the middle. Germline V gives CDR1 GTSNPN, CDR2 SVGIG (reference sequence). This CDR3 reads CAWSSVNEQFF. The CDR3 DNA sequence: TGTGCCTGGAGTTCGGTAAATGAGCAGTTCTTC.

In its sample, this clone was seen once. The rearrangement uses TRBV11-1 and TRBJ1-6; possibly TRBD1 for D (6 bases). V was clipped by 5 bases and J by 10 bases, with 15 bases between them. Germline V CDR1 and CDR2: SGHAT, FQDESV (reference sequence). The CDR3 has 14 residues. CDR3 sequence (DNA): TGTGCCAGCAGCCTGGGGTTTCAGGGGTCACCCCTCCACTTT. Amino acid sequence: CASSLGFQGSPLHF.

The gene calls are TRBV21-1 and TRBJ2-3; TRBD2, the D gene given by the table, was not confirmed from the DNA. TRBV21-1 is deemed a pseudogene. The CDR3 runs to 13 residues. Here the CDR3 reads CASSKGGADTQYF. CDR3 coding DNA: TGTGCCAGCAGCAAAGGGGGGGCAGATACGCAGTATTTT.

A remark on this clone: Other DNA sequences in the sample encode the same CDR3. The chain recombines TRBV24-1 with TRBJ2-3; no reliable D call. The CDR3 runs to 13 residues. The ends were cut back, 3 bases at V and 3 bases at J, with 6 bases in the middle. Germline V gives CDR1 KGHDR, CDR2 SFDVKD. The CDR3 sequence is CATSDPPTDTQYF. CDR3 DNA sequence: TGTGCCACCAGTGATCCCCCTACAGATACGCAGTATTTT.

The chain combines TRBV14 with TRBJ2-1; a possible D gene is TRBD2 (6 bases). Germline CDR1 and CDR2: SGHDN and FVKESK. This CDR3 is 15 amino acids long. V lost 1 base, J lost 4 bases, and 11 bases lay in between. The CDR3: CASSQGPGAYNEQFF. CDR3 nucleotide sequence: TGTGCCAGCAGCCAAGGCCCGGGAGCGTACAATGAGCAGTTCTTC.

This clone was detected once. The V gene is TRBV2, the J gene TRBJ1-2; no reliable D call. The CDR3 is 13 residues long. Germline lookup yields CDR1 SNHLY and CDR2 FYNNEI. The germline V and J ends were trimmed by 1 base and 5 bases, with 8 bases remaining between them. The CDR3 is CASSEGRRYGYTF. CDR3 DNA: TGTGCCAGCAGTGAAGGGAGGCGATATGGCTACACCTTC.

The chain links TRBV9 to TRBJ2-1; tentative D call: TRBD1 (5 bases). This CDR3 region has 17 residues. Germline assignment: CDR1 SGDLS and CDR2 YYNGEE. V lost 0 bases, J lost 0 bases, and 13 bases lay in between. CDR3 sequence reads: CASSVDSGAVSYNEQFF. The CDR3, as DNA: TGTGCCAGCAGCGTAGACTCTGGGGCAGTCTCCTACAATGAGCAGTTCTTC.

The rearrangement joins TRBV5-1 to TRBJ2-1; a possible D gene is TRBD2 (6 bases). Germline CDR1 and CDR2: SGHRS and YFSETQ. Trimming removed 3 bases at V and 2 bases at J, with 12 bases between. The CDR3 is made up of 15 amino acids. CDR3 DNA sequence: TGCGCCAGCAGCTGGGGCGGAGGGACCTACAATGAGCAGTTCTTC. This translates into CASSWGGGTYNEQFF.

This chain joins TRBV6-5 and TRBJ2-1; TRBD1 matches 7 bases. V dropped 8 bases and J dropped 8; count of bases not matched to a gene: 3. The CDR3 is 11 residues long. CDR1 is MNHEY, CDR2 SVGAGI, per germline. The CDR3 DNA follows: TGTGCCAGCGGACAGGCGGATGAGCAGTTCTTC. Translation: CASGQADEQFF.

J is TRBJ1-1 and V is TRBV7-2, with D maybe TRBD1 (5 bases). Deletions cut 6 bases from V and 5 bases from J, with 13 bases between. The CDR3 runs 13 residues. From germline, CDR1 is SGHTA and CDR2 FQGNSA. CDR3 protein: CASSFQGWTEAFF. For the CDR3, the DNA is TGTGCCAGCAGTTTCCAGGGATGGACTGAAGCTTTCTTT.

For the CDR3, the DNA is TGTGCCAGCAGCACCCTGACAGGGCCCAGCTCCTACGAGCAGTACTTC. Translating it yields CASSTLTGPSSYEQYF. This chain connects TRBV5-4 to TRBJ2-7; 7 bases agree with TRBD1. Trimming at V came to 4 bases and at J to 0 bases, leaving 10 bases not matched to a gene. The CDR3 totals 16 residues. Germline V gives CDR1 SGHNT, CDR2 YYREEE (reference sequence).